The rows below give T cell receptor beta chains drawn from one sample of a study of OX40 agonist ivuxolimab in advanced cancers. Here immunoSEQ multiplex PCR was the method, and the copy in TCRdb shows in-frame clones only, minus some. The repertoire holds tens of thousands of clones, with 75% to 90% as singletons. Source: CD4+ or CD8+ T cells sorted from blood, taken in a trial of the OX40 agonist ivuxolimab. These receptors were taken from an adult with an advanced solid tumor such as melanoma, head and neck, liver or kidney cancer. Both conserved end residues are part of each CDR3. A D gene is named only where the DNA matches it firmly. Rows give clone size only sometimes, using once, few, many, or a class for an expanded clone.

j_call: TRBJ2-7
clone_size: -
d_call: -
v_call: TRBV6-5
cdr3_aa: CASSYRTARGVQYF
cdr3_nt: TGTGCCAGCAGTTACCGGACGGCGCGGGGTGTGCAGTACTTC

j_call: TRBJ2-7
clone_size: once
d_call: -
v_call: TRBV7-2
cdr3_aa: CASSPRDREQYF
cdr3_nt: TGTGCCAGCAGCCCCCGAGACAGGGAGCAGTACTTC

j_call: TRBJ2-1
clone_size: once
d_call: -
v_call: TRBV27
cdr3_aa: CASSFLRGPVGNEQFF
cdr3_nt: TGTGCCAGCAGTTTCCTTCGGGGGCCGGTGGGCAATGAGCAGTTCTTC

j_call: TRBJ1-1
clone_size: -
d_call: -
v_call: TRBV6-5
cdr3_aa: CASNSLGEAFF
cdr3_nt: TGTGCCAGCAACTCTCTAGGTGAAGCTTTCTTT

j_call: TRBJ2-7
clone_size: -
d_call: -
v_call: TRBV7-8
cdr3_aa: CASSLGQDVYEQYF
cdr3_nt: TGTGCCAGCAGCTTAGGACAGGATGTCTACGAGCAGTACTTC

j_call: TRBJ1-1
clone_size: -
d_call: TRBD1
v_call: TRBV6-5
cdr3_aa: CASSRGWDTEAFF
cdr3_nt: TGTGCCAGCAGCAGGGGGTGGGACACTGAAGCTTTCTTT

j_call: TRBJ2-1
clone_size: -
d_call: -
v_call: TRBV29-1
cdr3_aa: CSVVGQRVGYNEQFF
cdr3_nt: TGCAGCGTTGTCGGCCAGCGGGTGGGCTACAATGAGCAGTTCTTC

j_call: TRBJ2-7
clone_size: -
d_call: TRBD1
v_call: TRBV6-1
cdr3_aa: CASSRTGSYEQYF
cdr3_nt: TGTGCCAGCAGTAGGACAGGATCCTACGAGCAGTACTTC

j_call: TRBJ2-7
clone_size: -
d_call: -
v_call: TRBV15
cdr3_aa: CATSRPLGRDYEQYF
cdr3_nt: TGTGCCACCAGCAGACCCTTGGGCAGGGACTACGAGCAGTACTTC

j_call: TRBJ2-3
clone_size: -
d_call: -
v_call: TRBV7-2
cdr3_aa: CASSWAGPDTQYF
cdr3_nt: TGTGCCAGCAGCTGGGCGGGCCCAGATACGCAGTATTTT

j_call: TRBJ2-7
clone_size: -
d_call: -
v_call: TRBV27
cdr3_aa: CASSPRSSISYEQYF
cdr3_nt: TGTGCCAGCAGCCCTAGGAGCAGCATCTCCTACGAGCAGTACTTC

j_call: TRBJ1-2
clone_size: -
d_call: -
v_call: TRBV18
cdr3_aa: CASSRQGLNYGYTF
cdr3_nt: TGTGCCAGCTCACGTCAGGGGTTGAACTATGGCTACACCTTC

j_call: TRBJ2-1
clone_size: -
d_call: TRBD2
v_call: TRBV7-2
cdr3_aa: CASSWRIAGDNEQFF
cdr3_nt: TGTGCCAGCAGCTGGCGGATCGCGGGGGACAATGAGCAGTTCTTC

j_call: TRBJ1-6
clone_size: -
d_call: -
v_call: TRBV19
cdr3_aa: CASTEKPSPVRSPLHF
cdr3_nt: TGTGCCAGTACCGAAAAGCCTTCGCCAGTACGTTCACCCCTCCACTTT

j_call: TRBJ2-3
clone_size: -
d_call: TRBD1
v_call: TRBV7-3
cdr3_aa: CASSVDRDTDTQYF
cdr3_nt: TGTGCCAGCAGCGTCGACAGGGACACAGATACGCAGTATTTT

j_call: TRBJ2-2
clone_size: few
d_call: TRBD2
v_call: TRBV30
cdr3_aa: CAWSAGTSRAGELFF
cdr3_nt: TGTGCCTGGAGTGCCGGGACTAGCCGCGCCGGGGAGCTGTTTTTT

j_call: TRBJ1-5
clone_size: -
d_call: -
v_call: TRBV6-5
cdr3_aa: CASSWTENQPQHF
cdr3_nt: TGTGCCAGCAGTTGGACAGAGAATCAGCCCCAGCATTTT

j_call: TRBJ2-2
clone_size: -
d_call: -
v_call: TRBV5-6
cdr3_aa: CASSLVGHLNTGELFF
cdr3_nt: TGTGCCAGCAGCTTGGTAGGACACCTAAACACCGGGGAGCTGTTTTTT

j_call: TRBJ2-7
clone_size: -
d_call: -
v_call: TRBV11-1
cdr3_aa: CASSLPGHYYEQYF
cdr3_nt: TGTGCCAGCAGCTTACCGGGACACTACTACGAGCAGTACTTC

j_call: TRBJ1-4
clone_size: -
d_call: TRBD1
v_call: TRBV28
cdr3_aa: CASSYPRDRATNEKLFF
cdr3_nt: TGTGCCAGCAGTTACCCTCGGGACAGAGCTACTAATGAAAAACTGTTTTTT

j_call: TRBJ1-4
clone_size: -
d_call: -
v_call: TRBV5-4
cdr3_aa: CASSATEATNEKLFF
cdr3_nt: TGTGCCAGCAGCGCGACAGAAGCAACTAATGAAAAACTGTTTTTT

j_call: TRBJ2-5
clone_size: -
d_call: -
v_call: TRBV7-3
cdr3_aa: CASSSGLGETQYF
cdr3_nt: TGTGCCAGCAGCTCGGGCCTTGGGGAGACCCAGTACTTC

j_call: TRBJ1-4
clone_size: once
d_call: -
v_call: TRBV7-6
cdr3_aa: CASSLAPQGKGLDEKLFF
cdr3_nt: TGTGCCAGCAGCTTAGCCCCCCAGGGAAAGGGGTTGGATGAAAAACTGTTTTTT

j_call: TRBJ1-5
clone_size: once
d_call: -
v_call: TRBV29-1
cdr3_aa: CSARWGADQPQHF
cdr3_nt: TGCAGCGCTCGATGGGGGGCTGATCAGCCCCAGCATTTT

j_call: TRBJ2-7
clone_size: -
d_call: -
v_call: TRBV28
cdr3_aa: CASSSPAYEQYF
cdr3_nt: TGTGCCAGCAGCTCGCCAGCCTACGAGCAGTACTTC

j_call: TRBJ2-1
clone_size: -
d_call: -
v_call: TRBV11-2
cdr3_aa: CASSPNTGSWNEQFF
cdr3_nt: TGTGCCAGCAGCCCAAATACAGGGAGTTGGAATGAGCAGTTCTTC

j_call: TRBJ2-2
clone_size: -
d_call: -
v_call: TRBV27
cdr3_aa: CASSFFGGGYDTGELFF
cdr3_nt: TGTGCCAGCAGTTTTTTCGGTGGGGGGTACGACACCGGGGAGCTGTTTTTT

j_call: TRBJ1-1
clone_size: -
d_call: -
v_call: TRBV6-5
cdr3_aa: CASSLRNPFEAFF
cdr3_nt: TGTGCCAGCAGTCTCAGGAACCCTTTTGAAGCTTTCTTT

j_call: TRBJ1-1
clone_size: -
d_call: -
v_call: TRBV6-5
cdr3_aa: CASSVHTNTEAFF
cdr3_nt: TGTGCCAGCAGTGTCCATACAAACACTGAAGCTTTCTTT

j_call: TRBJ1-1
clone_size: -
d_call: TRBD1
v_call: TRBV18
cdr3_aa: CASSPPDRGPDTEAFF
cdr3_nt: TGTGCCAGCTCACCCCCCGACAGGGGGCCGGACACTGAAGCTTTCTTT

j_call: TRBJ2-7
clone_size: -
d_call: TRBD2
v_call: TRBV5-4
cdr3_aa: CASSQQLAGGNEQYF
cdr3_nt: TGTGCCAGCAGTCAACAACTAGCGGGAGGTAACGAGCAGTACTTC

j_call: TRBJ2-4
clone_size: -
d_call: -
v_call: TRBV5-1
cdr3_aa: CASSLIRGNIQYF
cdr3_nt: TGCGCCAGCAGCTTAATCAGGGGCAACATTCAGTACTTC

j_call: TRBJ1-5
clone_size: -
d_call: -
v_call: TRBV7-2
cdr3_aa: CASSPYQNSNQPQHF
cdr3_nt: TGTGCCAGCAGCCCCTATCAGAATAGCAATCAGCCCCAGCATTTT

j_call: TRBJ2-2
clone_size: -
d_call: -
v_call: TRBV21-1
cdr3_aa: CASSKLRGSGPNTGELFF
cdr3_nt: TGTGCCAGCAGCAAACTGAGGGGGTCGGGGCCGAACACCGGGGAGCTGTTTTTT

j_call: TRBJ2-5
clone_size: -
d_call: -
v_call: TRBV28
cdr3_aa: CASRPGPPYQETQYF
cdr3_nt: TGTGCCAGCAGACCCGGACCGCCGTACCAAGAGACCCAGTACTTC

j_call: TRBJ2-1
clone_size: -
d_call: -
v_call: TRBV9
cdr3_aa: CASSVNEGSYNEQFF
cdr3_nt: TGTGCCAGCAGCGTAAACGAGGGATCCTACAATGAGCAGTTCTTC

j_call: TRBJ2-7
clone_size: -
d_call: TRBD1
v_call: TRBV7-9
cdr3_aa: CASSLVDRGGSEQYF
cdr3_nt: TGTGCCAGCAGCTTAGTCGACAGGGGCGGTTCCGAGCAGTACTTC

j_call: TRBJ2-7
clone_size: -
d_call: -
v_call: TRBV9
cdr3_aa: CASSVGRTPSHEQYF
cdr3_nt: TGTGCCAGCAGCGTAGGTCGGACGCCTAGCCACGAGCAGTACTTC

j_call: TRBJ1-5
clone_size: medium-sized
d_call: TRBD1
v_call: TRBV19
cdr3_aa: CASSSGGIRNQPQHF
cdr3_nt: TGTGCCAGTAGTTCAGGGGGCATCCGCAATCAGCCCCAGCATTTT

j_call: TRBJ2-7
clone_size: -
d_call: TRBD2
v_call: TRBV30
cdr3_aa: CAWSRGSREQYF
cdr3_nt: TGTGCCTGGAGTCGCGGGAGCCGCGAGCAGTACTTC

j_call: TRBJ1-2
clone_size: -
d_call: TRBD1
v_call: TRBV10-3
cdr3_aa: CAISGPLTGSAYGYTF
cdr3_nt: TGTGCCATCAGTGGGCCCCTGACAGGGTCGGCCTATGGCTACACCTTC